A few counts support the clone carrying this TCR beta chain. This entry belongs to a study of cytomegalovirus exposure and HLA in healthy donors. CDR1 and CDR2 from the germline V gene are LGHNA and YSLEER. Unmatched junction bases numbered 18, after V lost 1 base and J lost 9 bases. The CDR3 contains 18 residues. The PCR ran on 60 Vbeta and 13 Jbeta primers. Assay used: immunoSEQ multiplex PCR; TCRdb lists only in-frame clones, some missing. The data contain roughly 150,000 clones, 80% of them singletons. Specimen: PBMCs. The V call is TRBV4-3, the J call TRBJ2-1, with 7 positions matching TRBD2. This clonotype was sampled from a woman in her 40s in good health and CMV-seronegative. The CDR3 DNA reads TGCGCCAGCAGCCAAGGTTCTTCCCTAGCGGCCCTGGGGGTTGAGCAGTTCTTC. Residues: CASSQGSSLAALGVEQFF.